Reported below is one T cell receptor beta chain. What this receptor recognizes is not known. No per-base quality is available; no much larger clone lies one base away. Using the deep immunoSEQ assay, TCR CDR3 regions were amplified from genomic DNA by multiplex PCR. Genomic DNA extracted from each cell subset was distributed evenly over all wells of several immunoSEQ 96-well plates, and each plate served as one replicate. For sorted subsets, roughly 200 ng of genomic DNA, equivalent to tens of thousands of T cell genomes, went into each replicate PCR. Purified libraries were quantified with a Qubit 3.0 fluorometer, sized on a Bioanalyzer 2100, and re-quantified with the KAPA Library Quantification kit. A separate single-read 150-cycle Illumina NextSeq 550 flow cell was used to sequence each immunoSEQ 96-well plate. Regarding the original processing steps: Because the immunoSEQ output included only junctional sequences and no quality scores, the filtering could not be the same as the filtering used for full-length reads. Sequences were annotated with PyIR, a Python wrapper for IgBLAST v1.9, and V/J genes and CDR3 were assigned using IMGT germline references. Any read was removed if the V/J assignment was weak (E-value above 1e-6), the CDR3 was missing, or the read contained stop codons, out-of-frame junctions, or ambiguous translated residues. V3J clonotypes were defined by identical inferred V gene, J gene, and CDR3 amino acid sequence. To compute the percentage overlap between repertoires, the number of shared unique clonotypes was divided by the size of the smaller repertoire. Repertoire richness was assessed with RTK rarefaction, the Chao1 estimator, and Recon v2.1 estimates of unobserved clonotypes. OLGA was used to compute generation probabilities for all TCRbeta clonotypes that the gDNA method yielded from a handful of donors. Drawn from immuneACCESS, this table holds only the in-frame rearrangements with V and J called that TCRdb kept. Clones are partly lost; checked studies trace under half to an unresolved V gene and leave the rest unexplained. Clone size and the V and J calls come from that table; the DNA yielded D and trimming. The sample has millions of clones on record, less than 95% of them singletons. Roughly 1.1% of the sample lies in the top ten.

This specimen belongs to a study of shared clonotypes between healthy human individuals (dated by TCRdb to about 2020). For context, the study as a whole: Three men and a couple of women, aged 18 to 49 years, made up the cohort. Leukapheresis yielded between about 0.9 and 8.9 billion PBMCs per donor. For each donor, three plates each were used for CD4 naive and CD4 memory, two plates were used for CD8 naive, and one plate was used for CD8 memory. Blood TCR repertoires of a handful of healthy adults were deeply sequenced to estimate repertoire size and the extent of clonotype sharing between individuals. Different laboratories and diverse techniques were used to prepare libraries and sequence TCR repertoires, to increase sequencing depth and limit assay-specific biases. What the work shows at the level of the full study, not this receptor alone: Compared with non-shared clonotypes, clonotypes shared by all four sorted-subset donors had higher generation probabilities. Sampling was limited to blood, and TCR repertoires in tissue likely differ from TCR repertoires in blood. Estimated clonotype richness was generally larger for naive than for memory subsets. Incomplete sequencing was indicated by rarefaction of sorted-subset datasets, despite the large sequencing depth. When four donors were compared, the shared fraction of clonotypes was approximately 5% for naive CD4, approximately 3.3% for naive CD8, 2% to 2.5% for memory CD4, and 0.4% for memory CD8. Because the study included only a small number of donors, the genetic and exposure-history diversity represented was limited. Based on pairwise subsampling, the degree of clonotype sharing among donors was expected to be affected by sequencing depth.

For the CD8 naive samples, CD45RO-negative cells were positively selected for CCR7, yielding a CD45RA+CCR7+ population from which TemRA cells were excluded. The donors were healthy, HIV-negative adults with no recently reported acute infections or vaccinations. Every donor was a Caucasian adult residing in Nashville, Tennessee, USA. After blood collection by leukapheresis, PBMCs were isolated using Ficoll-Histopaque density gradient centrifugation and then cryopreserved in the vapor phase of liquid nitrogen. Purity and quantity of every magnetically sorted T cell population were checked by analytical flow cytometry. Genomic DNA was isolated from each sorted fraction and quantified by UV absorbance on a Nanodrop 2000c. Trimming removed 4 bases from V and 4 bases from J, leaving 18 bases between the germline ends. The CDR3 measures 15 amino acids from cysteine to phenylalanine. The only DNA kept is the CDR3, 45 bases in frame from the first base. The CDR1 and CDR2 encoded by the germline V gene are SGDLS and YYNGEE.

The TCR originated in a young man in good health. The chain is encoded by TRBV9 joined to TRBJ2-7; the D segment might be TRBD1 or TRBD2, since each matches 6 bases. What was sequenced was naive CD8+ T cells sorted from blood. The sample's cell subset or site label, decoded: CD45RA+CCR7+. The DNA sequence is as follows: TGTGCCAGCAGCCCAGCGTGGGGGGCGCAATACGAGCAGTACTTC. This encodes CASSPAWGAQYEQYF.